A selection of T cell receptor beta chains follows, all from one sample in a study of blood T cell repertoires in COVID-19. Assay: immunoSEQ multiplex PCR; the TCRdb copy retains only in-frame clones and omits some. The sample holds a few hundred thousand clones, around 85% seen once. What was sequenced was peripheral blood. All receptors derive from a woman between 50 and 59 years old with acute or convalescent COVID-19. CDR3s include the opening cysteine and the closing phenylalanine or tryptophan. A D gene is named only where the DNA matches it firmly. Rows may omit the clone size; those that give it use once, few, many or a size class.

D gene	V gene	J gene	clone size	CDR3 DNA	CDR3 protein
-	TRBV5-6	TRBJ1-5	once	TGTGCCAGCAGCCCCTTCGGGCAGGGAGGCCAGCCCCAGCATTTT	CASSPFGQGGQPQHF
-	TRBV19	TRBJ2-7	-	TGTGCCAGTAGTCCCTCAGGGGCCCCGAGCTCCTACGAGCAGTACTTC	CASSPSGAPSSYEQYF
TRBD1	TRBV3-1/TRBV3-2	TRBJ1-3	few	TGTGCCAGCAGCCGGAATCACCTGGGACAGAGCTCTGGAAACACCATATATTTT	CASSRNHLGQSSGNTIYF
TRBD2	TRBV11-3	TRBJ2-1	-	TGTGCCAGCAGCAAAGCCCCGCGGGGGGCATATACCTACAATGAGCAGTTCTTC	CASSKAPRGAYTYNEQFF
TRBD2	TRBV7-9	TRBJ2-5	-	TGTGCCAGCAGCTTGGGGACTAGCGGGAGTGAGACCCAGTACTTC	CASSLGTSGSETQYF
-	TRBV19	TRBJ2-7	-	TGTGCCAGTAGTATTGGGCCTCAGGCCGAGCAGTACTTC	CASSIGPQAEQYF
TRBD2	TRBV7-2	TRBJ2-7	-	TGTGCCAGCAGCGGGGGACTAGGGGCCTACGAGCAGTACTTC	CASSGGLGAYEQYF
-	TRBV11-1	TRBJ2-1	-	TGTGCCAGCAGCTTAGGTGCCGGTTTGCACAGTGAGCAGTTCTTC	CASSLGAGLHSEQFF
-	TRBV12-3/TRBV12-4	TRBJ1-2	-	TGTGCCAGCAGCCAAGAACACGGCTACACCTTC	CASSQEHGYTF
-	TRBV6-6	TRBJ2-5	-	TGTGCCAGCAGTTACTCGAACAGACAAGAGACCCAGTACTTC	CASSYSNRQETQYF
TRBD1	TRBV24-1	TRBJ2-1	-	TGTGCCACCAGTGATCCGACAGGGAGCAATGAGCAGTTCTTC	CATSDPTGSNEQFF
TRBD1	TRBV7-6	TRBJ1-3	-	TGTGCCAGCAGCCCCGGGACAGCCTCTGGAAACACCATATATTTT	CASSPGTASGNTIYF
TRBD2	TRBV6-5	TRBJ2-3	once	TGTGCCACCCCACTAGCGGGGGGCGGGTATACGCAGTATTTT	CATPLAGGGYTQYF
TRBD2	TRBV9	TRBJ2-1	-	TGTGCCAGCAGCGTAGGGGTTAGCGGGAGTAATGAGCAGTTCTTC	CASSVGVSGSNEQFF
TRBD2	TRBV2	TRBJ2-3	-	TGTGCCAGCAGTCGACTAGCGGGGGTAGAATATTTT	CASSRLAGVEYF
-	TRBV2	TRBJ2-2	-	TGTGCCAGCAGCCTCGACACTCTGGACACCGGGGAGCTGTTTTTT	CASSLDTLDTGELFF
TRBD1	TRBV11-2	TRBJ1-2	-	TGTGCCAGCAGCCCGGAGACAGGGGTCTCCCAACGTGGCTACACCTTC	CASSPETGVSQRGYTF
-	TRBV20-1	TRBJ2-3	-	TGCAGTGCCTATCCCCAAACGTGGTATTTT	CSAYPQTWYF
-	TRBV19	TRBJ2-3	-	TGTGCCAGTAGGACAGGGCAGGGGGGTACAGATACGCAGTATTTT	CASRTGQGGTDTQYF
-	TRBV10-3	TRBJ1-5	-	TGTGCCATCAGTGAGTCGGTCCCAGGGAGCAATCAGCCCCAGCATTTT	CAISESVPGSNQPQHF
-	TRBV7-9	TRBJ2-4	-	TGTGCCAGCAGCCGAGGGGGGGTTGGTTTAGCCAAAAACATTCAGTACTTC	CASSRGGVGLAKNIQYF
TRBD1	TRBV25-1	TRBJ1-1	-	TGTGCCAGCAGTGGACAGGGTCAGGCCACTGAAGCTTTCTTT	CASSGQGQATEAFF
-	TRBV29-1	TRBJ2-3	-	TGCAGCGTTGATCGTGAGCTATTAGATACGCAGTATTTT	CSVDRELLDTQYF
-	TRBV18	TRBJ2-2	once	TGTGCCAGCTCACCATTACAGGCTAGCACCGGGGAGCTGTTTTTT	CASSPLQASTGELFF
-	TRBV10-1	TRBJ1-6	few	TGCGCCAGCAGTGGAGGGTTTGATTCACCCCTCCACTTT	CASSGGFDSPLHF
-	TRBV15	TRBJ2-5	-	TGTGCCACCAGCAACGGGGAGCCCCAGTACTTC	CATSNGEPQYF
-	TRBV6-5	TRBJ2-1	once	TGTGCCAGCAGTTACTTTTCTAGCGAGGGTGAGCAGTTCTTC	CASSYFSSEGEQFF
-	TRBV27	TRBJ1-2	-	TGTGCCAGTGCTCAGGGGCGCCTTTTAGGCTACACCTTC	CASAQGRLLGYTF
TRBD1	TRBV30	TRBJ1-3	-	TGTGCCTGGGGAAAGGGACAGTCCTCTGGAAACACCATATATTTT	CAWGKGQSSGNTIYF
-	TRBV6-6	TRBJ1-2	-	TGTGCCAGCAGCCAGACAGACTATGGCTACACCTTC	CASSQTDYGYTF
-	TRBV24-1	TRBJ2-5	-	TGTGCCACCAGTGACTACGAGACCCAGTACTTC	CATSDYETQYF
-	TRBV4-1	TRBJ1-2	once	TGCGCCAGCAGCCAAGGAGGCCTATATGGCTACACCTTC	CASSQGGLYGYTF
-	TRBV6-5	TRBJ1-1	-	TGTGCCAGCAGTTACTCAGCGGGAGGGACTGAAGCTTTCTTT	CASSYSAGGTEAFF
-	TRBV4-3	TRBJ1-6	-	TGCGCCAGCAGCCAAGGCCGGAGGGGCTCCTATAATTCACCCCTCCACTTT	CASSQGRRGSYNSPLHF
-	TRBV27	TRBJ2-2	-	TGTGCCAGCAGTTTGCGCCCTCTTGGGGGAGGCAACACCGGGGAGCTGTTTTTT	CASSLRPLGGGNTGELFF
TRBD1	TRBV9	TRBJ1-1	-	TGTGCCAGCAGCGTAGAGGGACAGGGTTTAACTTTGAACACTGAAGCTTTCTTT	CASSVEGQGLTLNTEAFF
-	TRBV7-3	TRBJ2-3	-	TGTGCCAGCAGCTTAGGCGGAGCGGTCTTCACAGATACGCAGTATTTT	CASSLGGAVFTDTQYF
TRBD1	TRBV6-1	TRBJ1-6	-	TGTGCCAGCAGCGGATCCCAGGGGGCGCGGGAACCCCTCCACTTT	CASSGSQGAREPLHF
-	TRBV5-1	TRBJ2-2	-	TGCGCCAGCAGCGAAGGGGCGAACACCGGGGAGCTGTTTTTT	CASSEGANTGELFF
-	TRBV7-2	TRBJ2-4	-	TGTGCCAGCAGCTCCAGGGGAACCAAAAACATTCAGTACTTC	CASSSRGTKNIQYF
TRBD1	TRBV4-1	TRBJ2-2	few	TGCGCCAGCCCCGCCCGGGACAGGGGATACGGGGAGCTGTTTTTT	CASPARDRGYGELFF
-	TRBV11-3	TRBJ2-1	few	TGTGCCAGCAGCTCTAGACTCATCGATGAGCAGTTCTTC	CASSSRLIDEQFF
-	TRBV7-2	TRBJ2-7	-	TGTGCCAGCAGCTTATCAGGGGATTTGCACGAGCAGTACTTC	CASSLSGDLHEQYF
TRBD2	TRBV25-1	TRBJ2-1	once	TGTGCCAGCAGGAGGACTAGCGGGGGGAATGAGCAGTTCTTC	CASRRTSGGNEQFF